The present T cell receptor (beta chain) was sequenced within a study of cytomegalovirus exposure and HLA in healthy donors. Here immunoSEQ multiplex PCR was the method, and the copy in TCRdb shows in-frame clones only, minus some. This sample has some 80,000 clones, with about 96% found just once. The germline V gene encodes CDR1 ENHRY and CDR2 SYGVKD. The J segment lost 1 base and the V segment lost 10 bases, leaving 11 bases of the junction unmatched. The CDR3 is made up of 15 amino acids. The specimen sequenced was PBMCs. The TCR originated in a woman aged 18-29 years in good health and CMV-seronegative. The gene calls are TRBV10-3 and TRBJ2-7, with TRBD2 matching 9 bases. This chain's CDR3 is CATRGATSGSYEQYF. The DNA for the CDR3 is TGTGCCACCAGGGGAGCAACTAGCGGGTCCTACGAGCAGTACTTC.